What follows describes a single T cell receptor (beta chain). Its antigen remains unidentified. The junction and the germline gene differ at one end; a read error may be behind it. CDR3 length equals 11 residues. This sample was taken from a study of tumor and adjacent non-tumor tissue in lung cancer. Whole-study context: Patients comprised about a dozen adenocarcinoma, 2 squamous cell carcinoma and 1 small cell lung cancer. Overall study findings and caveats: TCR diversity was significantly greater in tumor than normal lung tissue.

No cell sorting was done before RNA was extracted from the tissue. A modified ARM-PCR protocol with three rounds of nested PCR amplified TCRbeta. Using its own MiXCR run on the multiplex PCR reads, TCRdb lists one record per CDR3 protein. The sample has about 70,000 distinct CDR3 sequences; roughly 73% are singletons. Sequenced sample: lung tumor tissue. V is TRBV12-3 or TRBV12-4 and J is TRBJ1-1; D gene ambiguous. The origin of this receptor is a man aged 60 to 75 with non-small cell lung cancer. In DNA form, the CDR3 reads TGTATCAGCAGCTCCGTTAGTGAAGATTTCTTT. Its protein product is CISSSVSEDFF.